The clone carrying this T cell receptor beta chain was observed at least ten times. Its antigen is currently unknown. These data originate in a study of T cell repertoires in cytomegalovirus infection. Study results and caveats: Clonotype analysis showed dominance of the ex vivo response by HLA-C-restricted CMV-specific TCR beta clonotypes. Cumulative frequency (of public TCR beta family members) identified carriers of CMV plus the relevant HLA.

Via MiXCR, TCRdb re-called the reads, giving one row per CDR3 protein. The sample has hundreds of thousands of distinct CDR3 sequences; 20% to 25% are singletons. Germline values: CDR1 SGHTA, CDR2 FQGNSA. CDR3 length equals 16 residues. The germline V and J ends were trimmed by 4 bases and 2 bases, with 15 bases remaining between them. The receptor was derived from a human donor in good health (CMV status not recorded). Some clones in this sample may be carry-over from other donors' samples. The chain carries TRBV7-2 and TRBJ2-4; the D gene is possibly TRBD2 (5 bases). The sequenced material came from CD8+ T cells from PBMCs. The CDR3: CASSSNFGLSKNIQYF. CDR3 DNA sequence: TGTGCCAGCAGCTCTAATTTTGGACTCTCCAAAAACATTCAGTACTTC.